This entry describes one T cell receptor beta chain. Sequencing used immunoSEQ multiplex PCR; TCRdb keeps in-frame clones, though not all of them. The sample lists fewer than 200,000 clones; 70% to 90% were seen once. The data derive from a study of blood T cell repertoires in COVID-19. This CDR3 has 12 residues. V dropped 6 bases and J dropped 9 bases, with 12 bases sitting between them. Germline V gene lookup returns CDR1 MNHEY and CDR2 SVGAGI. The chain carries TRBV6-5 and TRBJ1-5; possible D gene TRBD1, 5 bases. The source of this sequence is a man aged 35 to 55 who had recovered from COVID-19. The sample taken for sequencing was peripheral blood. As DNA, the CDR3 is TGTGCCAGCAGGGACTTCGGGGGGCCCCAGCATTTT. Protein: CASRDFGGPQHF.